This T cell receptor beta chain comes out of a study of OX40 agonist ivuxolimab in advanced cancers. Germline loops: CDR1 SGHNT, CDR2 YYREEE (reference sequence). Losses at the gene ends were 1 base for V and 0 bases for J; bases not matched to a gene: 7. The CDR3 sequence is 17 residues long. Measured with immunoSEQ multiplex PCR; TCRdb has only the in-frame clones, and not every one. The table lists 50,000 or so clones, 85% of them singletons. The V and J genes are TRBV5-4 and TRBJ2-5; 9 bases align to TRBD2. This TCR came from an adult with an advanced solid tumor such as melanoma, head and neck, liver or kidney cancer. Here the sequenced sample was CD4+ or CD8+ T cells sorted from blood, taken in a trial of the OX40 agonist ivuxolimab. The CDR3 DNA sequence: TGTGCCAGCAGCTTGAGTGCGGCTAGCGGGGACCAAGAGACCCAGTACTTC. It is translated as CASSLSAASGDQETQYF.